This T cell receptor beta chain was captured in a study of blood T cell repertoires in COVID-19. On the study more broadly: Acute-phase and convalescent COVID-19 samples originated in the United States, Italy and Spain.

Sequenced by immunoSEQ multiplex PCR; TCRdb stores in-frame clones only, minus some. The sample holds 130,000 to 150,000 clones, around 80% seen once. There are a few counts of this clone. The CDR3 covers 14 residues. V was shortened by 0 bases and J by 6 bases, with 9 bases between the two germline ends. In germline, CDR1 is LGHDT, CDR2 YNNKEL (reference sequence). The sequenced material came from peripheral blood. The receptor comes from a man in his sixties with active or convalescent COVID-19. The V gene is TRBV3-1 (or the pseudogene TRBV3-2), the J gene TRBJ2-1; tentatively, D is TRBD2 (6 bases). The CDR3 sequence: CASSQESGSNEQFF. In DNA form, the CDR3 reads TGTGCCAGCAGCCAAGAGAGCGGGTCCAATGAGCAGTTCTTC.